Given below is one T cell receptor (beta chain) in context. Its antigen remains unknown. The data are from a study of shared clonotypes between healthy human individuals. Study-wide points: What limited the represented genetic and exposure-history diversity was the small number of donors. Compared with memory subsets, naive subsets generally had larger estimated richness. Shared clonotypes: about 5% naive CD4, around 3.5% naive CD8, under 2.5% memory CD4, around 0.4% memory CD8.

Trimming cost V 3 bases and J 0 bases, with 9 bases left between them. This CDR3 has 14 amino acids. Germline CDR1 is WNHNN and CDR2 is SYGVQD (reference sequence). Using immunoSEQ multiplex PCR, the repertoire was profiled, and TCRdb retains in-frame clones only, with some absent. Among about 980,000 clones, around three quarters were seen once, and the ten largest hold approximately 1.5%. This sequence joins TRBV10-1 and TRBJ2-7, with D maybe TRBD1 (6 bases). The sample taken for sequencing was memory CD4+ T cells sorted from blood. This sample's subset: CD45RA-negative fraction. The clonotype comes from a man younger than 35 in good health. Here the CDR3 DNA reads TGCGCCAGCAGTGAAGGGGGTTCCTCCTACGAGCAGTACTTC. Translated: CASSEGGSSYEQYF.